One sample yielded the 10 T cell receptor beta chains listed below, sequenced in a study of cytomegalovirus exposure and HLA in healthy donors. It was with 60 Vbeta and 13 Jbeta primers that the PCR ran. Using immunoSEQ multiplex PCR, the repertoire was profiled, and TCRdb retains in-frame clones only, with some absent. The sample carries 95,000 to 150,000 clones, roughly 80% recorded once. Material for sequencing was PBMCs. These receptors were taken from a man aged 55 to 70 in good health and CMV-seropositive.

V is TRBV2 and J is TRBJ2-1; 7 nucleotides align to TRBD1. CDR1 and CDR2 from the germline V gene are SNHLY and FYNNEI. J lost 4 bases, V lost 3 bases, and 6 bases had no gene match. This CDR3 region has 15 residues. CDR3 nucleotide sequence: TGTGCCAGCAGTGACCGGGACAGAAAGTACAATGAGCAGTTCTTC. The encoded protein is CASSDRDRKYNEQFF.

CDR3 loop: CASSYNRNSPLHF. CDR3 DNA sequence: TGTGCCAGCAGTTACAACAGGAATTCACCCCTCCACTTT. The V call is TRBV6-5, the J call TRBJ1-6, with D possibly being TRBD1 (5 bases). The CDR3 consists of 13 residues. Trimming shortened V by 2 bases and J by 7 bases, and 6 bases separated the two germline ends. CDR1 is MNHEY, CDR2 SVGAGI, per germline.

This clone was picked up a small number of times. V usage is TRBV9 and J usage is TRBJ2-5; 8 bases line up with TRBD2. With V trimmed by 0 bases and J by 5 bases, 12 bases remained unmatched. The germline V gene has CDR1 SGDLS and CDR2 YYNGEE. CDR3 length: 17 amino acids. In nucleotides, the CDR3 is TGTGCCAGCAGCGTAGCTAGTCCGGGGACTAGGGGGGAGACCCAGTACTTC. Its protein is CASSVASPGTRGETQYF.

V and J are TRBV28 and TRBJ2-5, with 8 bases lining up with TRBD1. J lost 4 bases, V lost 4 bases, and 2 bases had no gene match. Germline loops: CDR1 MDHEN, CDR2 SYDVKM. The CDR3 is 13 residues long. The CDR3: CASSSGGSETQYF. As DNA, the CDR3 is TGTGCCAGCAGTTCAGGGGGCTCAGAGACCCAGTACTTC.

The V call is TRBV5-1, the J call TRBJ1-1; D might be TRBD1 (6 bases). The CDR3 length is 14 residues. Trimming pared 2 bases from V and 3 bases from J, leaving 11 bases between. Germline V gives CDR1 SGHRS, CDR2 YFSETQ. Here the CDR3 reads CASSLGGSYTEAFF. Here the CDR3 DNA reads TGCGCCAGCAGCTTAGGGGGATCGTACACTGAAGCTTTCTTT.

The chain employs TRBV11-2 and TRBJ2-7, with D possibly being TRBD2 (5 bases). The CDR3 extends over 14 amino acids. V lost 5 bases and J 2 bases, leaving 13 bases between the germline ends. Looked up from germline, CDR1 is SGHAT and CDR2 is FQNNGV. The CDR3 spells CASSPLRGTYEQYF. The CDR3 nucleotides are TGTGCCAGCAGCCCTCTCCGGGGTACCTACGAGCAGTACTTC.

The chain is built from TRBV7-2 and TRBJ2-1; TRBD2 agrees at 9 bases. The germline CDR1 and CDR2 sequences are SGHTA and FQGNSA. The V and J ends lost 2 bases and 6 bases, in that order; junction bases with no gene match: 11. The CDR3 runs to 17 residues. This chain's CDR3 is CASSLRRTSGRPNEQFF. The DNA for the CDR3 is TGTGCCAGCAGCTTACGGAGGACCAGCGGGAGGCCCAATGAGCAGTTCTTC.

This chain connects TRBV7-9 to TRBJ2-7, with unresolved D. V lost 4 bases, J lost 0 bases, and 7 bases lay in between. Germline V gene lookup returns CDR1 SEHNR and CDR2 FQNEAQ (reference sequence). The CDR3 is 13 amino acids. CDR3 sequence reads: CASSSRFSYEQYF. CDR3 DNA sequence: TGTGCCAGCAGCTCCAGGTTCTCCTACGAGCAGTACTTC. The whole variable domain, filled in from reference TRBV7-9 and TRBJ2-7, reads DTGVSQNPRHKITKRGQNVTFRCDPISEHNRLYWYRQTLGQGPEFLTYFQNEAQLEKSRLLSDRFSAERPKGSFSTLEIQRTEQGDSAMYLCASSSRFSYEQYFGPGTRLTVT.

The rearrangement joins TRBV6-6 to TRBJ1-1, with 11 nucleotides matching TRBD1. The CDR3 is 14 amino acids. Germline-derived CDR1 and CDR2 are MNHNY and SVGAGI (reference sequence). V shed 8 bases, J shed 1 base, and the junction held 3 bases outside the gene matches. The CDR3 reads CASADRGPNTEAFF. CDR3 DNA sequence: TGTGCCAGCGCGGACAGGGGGCCGAACACTGAAGCTTTCTTT.

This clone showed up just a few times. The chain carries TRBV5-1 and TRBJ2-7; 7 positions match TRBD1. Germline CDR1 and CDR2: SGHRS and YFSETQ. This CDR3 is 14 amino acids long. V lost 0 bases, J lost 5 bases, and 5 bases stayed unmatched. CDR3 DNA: TGCGCCAGCAGCTTGGGAGGGGGCGATGACGAGCAGTACTTC. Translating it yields CASSLGGGDDEQYF.